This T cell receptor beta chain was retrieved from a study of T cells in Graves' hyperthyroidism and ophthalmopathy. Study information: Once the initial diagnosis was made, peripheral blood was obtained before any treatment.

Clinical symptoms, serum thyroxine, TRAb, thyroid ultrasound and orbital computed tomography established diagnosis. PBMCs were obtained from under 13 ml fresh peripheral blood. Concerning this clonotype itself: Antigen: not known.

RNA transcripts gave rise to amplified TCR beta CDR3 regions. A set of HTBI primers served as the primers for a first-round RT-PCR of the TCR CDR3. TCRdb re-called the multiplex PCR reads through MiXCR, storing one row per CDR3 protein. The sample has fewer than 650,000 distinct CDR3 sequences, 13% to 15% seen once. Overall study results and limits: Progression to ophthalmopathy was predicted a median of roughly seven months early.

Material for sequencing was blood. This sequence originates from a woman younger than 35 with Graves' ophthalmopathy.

The CDR3 sequence is CASRGGLVNTGELFF. The CDR3 region has the DNA TGTGCCAGCAGAGGGGGACTAGTGAACACCGGGGAGCTGTTTTTT. This chain uses TRBV6-2 or TRBV6-3 with TRBJ2-2, with 8 bases aligning to TRBD2. CDR3 length equals 15 residues. The junction had 4 bases not matched to a gene; V was cut back by 6 bases and J by 1 base. The germline V gene has CDR1 MNHEY and CDR2 SVGEGT.